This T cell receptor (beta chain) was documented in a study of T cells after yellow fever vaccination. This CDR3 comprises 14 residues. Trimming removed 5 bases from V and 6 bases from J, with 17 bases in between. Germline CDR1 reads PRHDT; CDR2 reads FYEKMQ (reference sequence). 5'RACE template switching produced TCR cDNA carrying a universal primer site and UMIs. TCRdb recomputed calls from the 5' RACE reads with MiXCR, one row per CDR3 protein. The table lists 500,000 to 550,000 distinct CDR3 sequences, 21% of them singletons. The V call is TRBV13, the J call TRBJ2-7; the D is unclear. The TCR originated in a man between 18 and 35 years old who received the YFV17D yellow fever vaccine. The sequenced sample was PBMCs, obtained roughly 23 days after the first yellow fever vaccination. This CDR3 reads CASSPRATNGEQYF. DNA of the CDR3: TGTGCCAGCAGCCCCCGGGCTACCAACGGCGAGCAGTACTTC.